Each of the 15 T cell receptor beta chains below was sequenced from the same sample in a study of sequential checkpoint blockade in melanoma. This sample's treatment: randomized to nivolumab then ipilimumab (arm A) or the reverse (arm B). Only in-frame clones appear in the TCRdb table, and some are missing; sequencing was by immunoSEQ multiplex PCR. This table holds 12,000 or so clones, 82% found once. The starting material was CD8+ T cells sorted from blood (inferred from file names), obtained from a patient given nivolumab and ipilimumab in sequence. All receptors come from a human donor with melanoma.

The V call is TRBV2, the J call TRBJ2-1, with 8 bases that match TRBD1. The germline gives CDR1 SNHLY, CDR2 FYNNEI. The CDR3 loop spans 16 amino acids. The V and J ends lost 6 bases and 2 bases, in that order; junction bases with no gene match: 9. The CDR3 region has the DNA TGTGCCAGCAGCGAATGGACAGGGCACACCTACAATGAGCAGTTCTTC. Its protein is CASSEWTGHTYNEQFF.

This rearrangement joins TRBV6-5 to TRBJ1-1; TRBD1 might be the D (5 bases). CDR1 and CDR2 from the germline V gene are MNHEY and SVGAGI. The CDR3 runs 12 residues. Trimming took 2 bases from V and 6 from J, leaving 7 bases between them. The CDR3 coding sequence is TGTGCCAGCAGTTACAGGGGTTCTGAAGCTTTCTTT. Residues: CASSYRGSEAFF.

The chain uses TRBV28 and TRBJ2-1; tentatively, D is TRBD1 (6 bases). This CDR3 is built from 18 residues. Trimming took 5 bases from V and 0 from J, leaving 20 bases between them. Germline CDR1 MDHEN, CDR2 SYDVKM. The CDR3 nucleotides are TGTGCCAGCAGTCACCTAATCAGACAGGAGAACTCCTACAATGAGCAGTTCTTC. Its translation: CASSHLIRQENSYNEQFF.

This chain joins TRBV4-1 and TRBJ1-1; D is possibly TRBD1 (5 bases). V gave up 4 bases and J gave up 0 bases, with 9 bases separating them. The germline V gene encodes CDR1 MGHRA and CDR2 YSYEKL. The CDR3 spans 14 residues. In DNA form, the CDR3 reads TGCGCCAGCAGCCTGGGGGGGATGAACACTGAAGCTTTCTTT. Translation: CASSLGGMNTEAFF.

This clone came up a few times. This chain joins TRBV10-3 and TRBJ2-7, with D perhaps matching TRBD1 (5 bases). The CDR3 is made up of 14 amino acids. Between the trimmed V and J ends, which lost 0 bases and 2 bases, there was a span of 8 bases. Looked up from germline, CDR1 is ENHRY and CDR2 is SYGVKD. The CDR3 DNA follows: TGTGCCATCAGTGAGTCAGGGGTCACCTACGAGCAGTACTTC. Translating gives CAISESGVTYEQYF.

The chain uses TRBV29-1 and TRBJ1-2; 10 bases are shared with TRBD1. CDR3 length: 13 residues. Looked up from germline, CDR1 is SQVTM and CDR2 is ANQGSEA. V trimming: 6 bases; J trimming: 3 bases; junction bases outside the gene matches: 4. CDR3 region: CSVVGQGDYGYTF. CDR3 in DNA: TGCAGCGTCGTTGGACAGGGGGACTATGGCTACACCTTC.

The chain combines TRBV27 with TRBJ2-3, with D perhaps TRBD2 (6 bases). From germline, CDR1 is MNHEY and CDR2 SMNVEV (reference sequence). The CDR3 contains 14 residues. With 2 bases removed from V and 8 bases from J, the gap between germline ends came to 14 bases. The CDR3 sequence: CASSLGRLVGTQYF. The CDR3 bases are TGTGCCAGCAGTTTAGGGCGACTAGTCGGTACGCAGTATTTT.

The chain uses TRBV18 and TRBJ2-7, with D hard to call. Germline values: CDR1 KGHSH, CDR2 LQKENI. V lost 5 bases and J 2 bases, leaving 4 bases between the germline ends. CDR3 length: 11 amino acids. The chain's CDR3 is CASSSTYEQYF. For the CDR3, the DNA is TGTGCCAGCTCATCAACCTACGAGCAGTACTTC.

The chain recombines TRBV19 with TRBJ2-2, with 8 bases matching TRBD1. Trimming took 5 bases from V and 3 from J; bases not matched to a gene: 8. Per the germline V gene, CDR1 is LNHDA and CDR2 is SQIVND (reference sequence). This CDR3 has 16 residues. CDR3 nucleotide sequence: TGTGCCAGTAGTCCGCCGGACAGGGACTACACCGGGGAGCTGTTTTTT. Translated, it gives CASSPPDRDYTGELFF.

There are a few counts of this clone. The CDR3 region is CASSTGTGLSGANVLTF. The DNA for the CDR3 is TGCGCCAGCAGCACCGGGACAGGGCTCTCTGGGGCCAACGTCCTGACTTTC. V gene TRBV5-1 combines with J gene TRBJ2-6; 9 bases are a match to TRBD1. CDR1 and CDR2 (germline): SGHRS, YFSETQ. The CDR3 length is 17 residues. V shed 4 bases, J shed 0 bases, and the junction held 5 bases outside the gene matches.

The gene calls are TRBV6-5 and TRBJ2-1, with 10 nucleotides matching TRBD2. The trim removed 7 bases at V and 8 bases at J, leaving 11 bases unmatched. CDR1 and CDR2 (germline): MNHEY, SVGAGI. This CDR3 is built from 15 residues. DNA for the CDR3: TGTGCCAGCACCCTGAGCGGGGGGGCCGTTGATGAGCAGTTCTTC. This sequence encodes CASTLSGGAVDEQFF.

This chain uses TRBV7-9 with TRBJ2-2, with 7 bases aligning to TRBD2. Germline CDR1 and CDR2: SEHNR and FQNEAQ (reference sequence). The V gene end was trimmed by 6 bases and the J gene end by 2 bases; junction bases not matched to a gene: 6. The CDR3 has 15 amino acids. The CDR3 sequence is CASSGSSGNTGELFF. The DNA for the CDR3 is TGTGCCAGCAGTGGATCTAGCGGTAACACCGGGGAGCTGTTTTTT.

This clone is categorized as medium-sized. The chain has TRBV6-4 and TRBJ2-2; D unclear. Germline CDR1 and CDR2: MRHNA and SNTAGT. CDR3 size: 13 residues. V was clipped by 4 bases and J by 0 bases, with 3 bases between them. The CDR3 loop reads CASSAANTGELFF. DNA for the CDR3: TGTGCCAGCAGTGCGGCGAACACCGGGGAGCTGTTTTTT.

The chain joins TRBV12-5 to TRBJ2-5, with a possible D match to TRBD2 (6 bases). CDR3 length: 13 amino acids. Trimming took 5 bases from V and 2 from J, leaving 9 bases between them. Germline CDR1 LGHNT, CDR2 FRNRAP. CDR3 DNA sequence: TGTGCTAGTGGTGGGGCGGGGCAAGAGACCCAGTACTTC. Its protein product is CASGGAGQETQYF.

The gene calls are TRBV7-2 and TRBJ2-7, with 7 bases lining up with TRBD1. From germline, CDR1 is SGHTA and CDR2 FQGNSA. The CDR3 spans 14 residues. The J segment lost 2 bases and the V segment lost 5 bases, leaving 6 bases of the junction unmatched. The CDR3 DNA reads as TGTGCCAGCAGCATAGGACAGGAGACCTACGAGCAGTACTTC. It is translated as CASSIGQETYEQYF. Full variable domain (missing parts from reference TRBV7-2 and TRBJ2-7): GAGVSQSPSNKVTEKGKDVELRCDPISGHTALYWYRQSLGQGLEFLIYFQGNSAPDKSGLPSDRFSAERTGGSVSTLTIQRTQQEDSAVYLCASSIGQETYEQYFGPGTRLTVT.